This entry is about one T cell receptor (beta chain). Its matching antigen is unknown. This sample is part of a study of T-cell reconstitution after alpha-beta-depleted transplantation in children. Germline trimming cut 0 bases from V and 4 bases from J; bases unmatched to any gene: 2. Looked up from germline, CDR1 is SGDLS and CDR2 is YYNGEE. The CDR3 runs to 15 residues. Study-wide results and limits: One year after transplant, T-cell counts and diversity came mostly from newly produced T cells. Expanded clones from the graft, numbering several hundred, reportedly supplied alpha-beta T cells about two months after transplant. Diversity of TCRbeta at day 60 was high in some patients, arising from surviving recipient T cells and thymic progenitors.

This sample's TCRbeta library carried unique molecular identifier barcodes. TCRdb reprocessed the PCR reads with MiXCR, giving one entry per CDR3 protein. The sample lists 530,000 or so distinct CDR3 sequences, around 27% occurring once. V and J are TRBV9 and TRBJ2-3, with 10 nucleotides matching TRBD2. The specimen was PBMCs, collected before TCRalphabeta/CD19-depleted stem cell transplant. This receptor was obtained from a boy in the first two years of life with Wiskott-Aldrich syndrome, due to receive a stem cell transplant. CDR3 in DNA: TGTGCCAGCAGCGTAGAGGGACTAGCGTCAGATACGCAGTATTTT. Its protein is CASSVEGLASDTQYF.